This T cell receptor beta chain was sequenced in a study of response to subunit inactivated influenza vaccine. Findings of the study overall: There was a suggestion from the authors that each seasonal influenza vaccination recruits few new T cells.

V shed 1 base and J 4 bases; nucleotides not matched to a gene: 5. Per the germline V gene, CDR1 is SEHNR and CDR2 is FQNEAQ (reference sequence). The CDR3 covers 15 residues. TCRdb passed the RT-PCR reads through MiXCR, listing each CDR3 protein once. This sample has a few hundred thousand distinct CDR3 sequences, with 14% found just once. This clonotype has at least ten counts. The antigen is undetermined. This sequence originates from a man aged 50 to 60 who received an inactivated influenza vaccine. J is TRBJ2-7 and V is TRBV7-9; the match to TRBD1 covers 9 bases. The sample was PBMCs from blood, taken 11 to 12 days after vaccination. The CDR3 DNA sequence: TGTGCCAGCAGCTTAGGTGGGACAGGGAAATACGAGCAGTACTTC. Its protein product is CASSLGGTGKYEQYF.